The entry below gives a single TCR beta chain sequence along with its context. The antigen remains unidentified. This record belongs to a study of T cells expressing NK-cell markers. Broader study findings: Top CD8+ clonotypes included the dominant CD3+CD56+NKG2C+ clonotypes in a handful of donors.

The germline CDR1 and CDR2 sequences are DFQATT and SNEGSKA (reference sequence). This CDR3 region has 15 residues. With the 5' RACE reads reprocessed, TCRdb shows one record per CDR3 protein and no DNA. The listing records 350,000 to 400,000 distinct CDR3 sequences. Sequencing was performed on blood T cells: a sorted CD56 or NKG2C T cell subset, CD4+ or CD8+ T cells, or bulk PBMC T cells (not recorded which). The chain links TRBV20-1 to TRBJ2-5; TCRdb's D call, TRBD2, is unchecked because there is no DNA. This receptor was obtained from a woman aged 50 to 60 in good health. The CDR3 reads CSARDVRTWEETQYF.